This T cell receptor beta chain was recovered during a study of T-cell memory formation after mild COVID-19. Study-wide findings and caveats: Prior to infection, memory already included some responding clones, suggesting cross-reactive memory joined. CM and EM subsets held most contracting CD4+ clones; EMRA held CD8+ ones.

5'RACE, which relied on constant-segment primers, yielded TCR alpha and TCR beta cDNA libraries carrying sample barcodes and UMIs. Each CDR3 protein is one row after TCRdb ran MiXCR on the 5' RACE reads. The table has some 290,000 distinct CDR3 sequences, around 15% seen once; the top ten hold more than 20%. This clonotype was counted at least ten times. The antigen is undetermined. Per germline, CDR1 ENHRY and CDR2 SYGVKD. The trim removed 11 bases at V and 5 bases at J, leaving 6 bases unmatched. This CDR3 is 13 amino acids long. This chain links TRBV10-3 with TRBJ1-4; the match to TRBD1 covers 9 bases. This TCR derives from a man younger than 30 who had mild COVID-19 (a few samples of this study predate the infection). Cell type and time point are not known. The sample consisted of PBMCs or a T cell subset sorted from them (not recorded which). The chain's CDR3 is CASRQGENEKLFF. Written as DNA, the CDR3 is TGTGCCTCAAGACAGGGGGAGAATGAAAAACTGTTTTTT.